These 15 T cell receptor beta chains were all obtained from the same sample, sequenced in a study of shared clonotypes between healthy human individuals. The assay was immunoSEQ multiplex PCR, and TCRdb's table has in-frame clones only and misses some. The sample includes under 2.5 million clones, 85% to 95% of them seen just once. Sequencing was carried out using naive CD4+ T cells from PBMCs. Subset meaning: CD45RA+ positively selected. The receptors shown here come from a man aged 18 to 30 in good health. Some clones in this sample may be carry-over from other donors' samples.

The chain combines TRBV18 with TRBJ2-7; D is undetermined. The CDR3 runs to 15 residues. V shed 0 bases and J shed 3 bases, with 12 bases lying between them. Germline CDR1 KGHSH, CDR2 LQKENI. The CDR3 loop is CASSPPTGPGYEQYF. In DNA form, the CDR3 reads TGTGCCAGCTCACCACCGACCGGACCGGGCTACGAGCAGTACTTC.

On this clone: This specimen includes other DNA sequences encoding the same CDR3. The CDR3 spells CASSLSLAGTYNEQFF. The CDR3 DNA reads as TGTGCCAGCAGCTTATCTCTAGCGGGGACTTACAATGAGCAGTTCTTC. The chain has TRBV7-9 and TRBJ2-1; TRBD2 agrees at 9 bases. Germline trimming cut 2 bases from V and 4 bases from J; bases unmatched to any gene: 6. Germline V gene sequence: CDR1 SEHNR, CDR2 FQNEAQ (reference sequence). The CDR3 consists of 16 residues.

J is TRBJ1-2 and V is TRBV6-5, with 7 bases lining up with TRBD1. The CDR3 sequence is 15 residues long. CDR1 MNHEY and CDR2 SVGAGI come from the germline V gene. V shed 6 bases, J shed 4 bases, and the junction held 11 bases outside the gene matches. CDR3 loop: CASRITRGRGYGYTF. CDR3 DNA sequence: TGTGCCAGCAGGATAACTAGGGGGCGAGGCTATGGCTACACCTTC.

The V gene is TRBV5-1, the J gene TRBJ2-5; TRBD1 agrees at 8 bases. The junction had 5 bases not matched to a gene; V was cut back by 0 bases and J by 4 bases. CDR3 length: 15 amino acids. Germline V CDR1 and CDR2: SGHRS, YFSETQ. The CDR3 bases are TGCGCCAGCAGCTTGGGACAGGGGTCTTTAGAGACCCAGTACTTC. Amino acids: CASSLGQGSLETQYF.

The chain combines TRBV9 with TRBJ2-2; D is possibly TRBD2 (6 bases). V was trimmed by 4 bases and J by 2 bases, leaving 12 bases between them. Germline CDR1 SGDLS, CDR2 YYNGEE. The CDR3 contains 15 residues. CDR3 loop: CASSRFGGNTGELFF. CDR3 nucleotides: TGTGCCAGCAGCCGTTTCGGGGGTAACACCGGGGAGCTGTTTTTT.

This sequence joins TRBV19 and TRBJ2-5, with 10 bases lining up with TRBD1. The CDR3 is 16 residues long. With 4 bases clipped from V and 5 bases from J, the junction kept 10 bases outside the gene matches. The germline V gene encodes CDR1 LNHDA and CDR2 SQIVND (reference sequence). The CDR3 spells CASSRDRGRGRETQYF. CDR3 nucleotide sequence: TGTGCCAGTAGTAGAGACAGGGGGCGCGGCCGCGAGACCCAGTACTTC.

The chain links TRBV10-3 to TRBJ2-5, with a weak D call TRBD2 (6 bases). The CDR3 runs 17 residues. Looked up from germline, CDR1 is ENHRY and CDR2 is SYGVKD. V dropped 6 bases and J dropped 4 bases, with 24 bases sitting between them. The CDR3 coding sequence is TGTGCCATCAGCCCGTCGCGAGGGCTAGCGCTTCGAGAGACCCAGTACTTC. Residues: CAISPSRGLALRETQYF.

This clone was detected only a few times. The chain couples TRBV30 to TRBJ1-5; D is uncertain. Germline V gives CDR1 GTSNPN, CDR2 SVGIG (reference sequence). The CDR3 is 13 residues long. V dropped 0 bases and J dropped 7 bases, with 10 bases sitting between them. CDR3 sequence reads: CAWSVSSWQPQHF. CDR3 nucleotide sequence: TGTGCCTGGAGTGTATCGTCTTGGCAGCCCCAGCATTTT.

This clone was observed a few times. V gene TRBV7-9 combines with J gene TRBJ1-2; no definite D call. The CDR3 has 12 residues. Trimming cost V 5 bases and J 9 bases, with 13 bases left between them. Germline V lookup: CDR1 SEHNR, CDR2 FQNEAQ (reference sequence). The CDR3 DNA sequence: TGTGCCAGCAGCATCCCCATGTCAAGCTACACCTTC. As protein: CASSIPMSSYTF.

The chain joins TRBV19 to TRBJ2-7, with TRBD1 matching over 8 bases. The V gene end was trimmed by 6 bases and the J gene end by 5 bases; junction bases not matched to a gene: 12. The CDR3 contains 15 residues. Germline V CDR1 and CDR2: LNHDA, SQIVND (reference sequence). CDR3 sequence reads: CASSLGQGLRNEQYF. DNA of the CDR3: TGTGCCAGTAGCCTCGGACAGGGCCTTAGGAACGAGCAGTACTTC.

The J gene is TRBJ2-5, the V gene TRBV4-1; D remains unclear. The CDR3 spans 15 residues. V was pared by 0 bases and J by 7 bases, with 15 bases between. The germline V gene encodes CDR1 MGHRA and CDR2 YSYEKL. This CDR3 is CASSQDPRLPGTQYF. DNA for the CDR3: TGCGCCAGCAGCCAAGATCCTCGGCTCCCTGGGACCCAGTACTTC.

This sequence joins TRBV5-6 and TRBJ2-5, with D unclear. The V end lost 0 bases, the J end lost 4 bases, and 10 bases lay between the germline ends. The CDR3 consists of 14 residues. CDR1 and CDR2 (germline): SGHDT, YYEEEE. Here the CDR3 DNA reads TGTGCCAGCAGCTTGGGTTCCTCTGGAGAGACCCAGTACTTC. It yields the protein CASSLGSSGETQYF.

The rearrangement uses TRBV7-9 and TRBJ1-2; D possibly corresponds to TRBD1 (5 bases). Trimming stripped 4 bases from V and 4 bases from J, with 16 bases between. There are 15 residues in the CDR3. Germline lookup yields CDR1 SEHNR and CDR2 FQNEAQ (reference sequence). CDR3 DNA sequence: TGTGCCAGCAGCTCATTCAGGGAATCGGTCTATGGCTACACCTTC. This translates into CASSSFRESVYGYTF. The variable domain in full, with the rest retrieved from reference TRBV7-9 and TRBJ1-2, is DTGVSQNPRHKITKRGQNVTFRCDPISEHNRLYWYRQTLGQGPEFLTYFQNEAQLEKSRLLSDRFSAERPKGSFSTLEIQRTEQGDSAMYLCASSSFRESVYGYTFGSGTRLTVV.

The chain couples TRBV5-1 to TRBJ2-3; 8 bases are a match to TRBD2. The ends lost 4 bases at V and 2 bases at J; junction bases unmatched: 6. The CDR3 is made up of 15 amino acids. Germline CDR1 is SGHRS and CDR2 is YFSETQ. CDR3 DNA: TGCGCCAGCAGCATCCAGCGGGGGACCACAGATACGCAGTATTTT. As protein: CASSIQRGTTDTQYF.

The chain joins TRBV7-2 to TRBJ1-5, with D possibly TRBD1 on 5 matching bases. Trimming cost V 2 bases and J 0 bases, with 8 bases left between them. CDR1 is SGHTA and CDR2 is FQGNSA in the germline V gene. This CDR3 comprises 15 residues. The CDR3 loop is CASSLNRHSNQPQHF. The CDR3 DNA reads as TGTGCCAGCAGCTTAAACAGGCATAGCAATCAGCCCCAGCATTTT.